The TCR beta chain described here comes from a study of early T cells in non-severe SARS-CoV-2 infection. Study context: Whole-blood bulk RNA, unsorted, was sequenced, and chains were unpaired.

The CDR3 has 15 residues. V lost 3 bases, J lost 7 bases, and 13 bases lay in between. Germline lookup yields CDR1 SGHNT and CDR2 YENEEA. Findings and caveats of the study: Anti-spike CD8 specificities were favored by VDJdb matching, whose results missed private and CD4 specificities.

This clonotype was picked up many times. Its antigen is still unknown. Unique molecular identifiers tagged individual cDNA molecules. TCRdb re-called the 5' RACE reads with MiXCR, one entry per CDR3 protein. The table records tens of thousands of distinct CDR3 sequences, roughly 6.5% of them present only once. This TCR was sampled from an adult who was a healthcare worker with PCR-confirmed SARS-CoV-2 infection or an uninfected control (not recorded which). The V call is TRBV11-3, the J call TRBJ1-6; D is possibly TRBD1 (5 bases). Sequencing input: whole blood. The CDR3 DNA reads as TGTGCCAGCAGCTTCTCGCCAGGGAGCAATTCACCCCTCCACTTT. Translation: CASSFSPGSNSPLHF.